These T cell receptor beta chains were read from a single sample in a study of T-cell memory formation after mild COVID-19. A single record per CDR3 protein comes from TCRdb applying MiXCR to the 5' RACE reads. Among 150,000 to 200,000 distinct CDR3 sequences listed, around a tenth were seen once. The sequencing input was PBMCs or a T cell subset sorted from them (not recorded which). These receptors all come from a man between 18 and 35 years old who had mild COVID-19 (a few samples of this study predate the infection). Cell type and time point are not known. The CDR3 runs from the conserved cysteine through the conserved F or W. Each record gives: D gene, J gene, V gene, clone size, CDR3 DNA, CDR3 protein. D genes are given only for firm matches. Some rows have no size entry. The others give once, few or many, or a class for an expanded clone.

d_call: NA
j_call: TRBJ2-5
v_call: TRBV5-1
clone_size: many
cdr3_nt: TGCGCCAGCAGCCGCGGACTCCTACAAGAGACCCAGTACTTC
cdr3_aa: CASSRGLLQETQYF

d_call: NA
j_call: TRBJ1-2
v_call: TRBV19
clone_size: few
cdr3_nt: TGTGCCAGTGAGAGACCGGTCTTCTATGGCTACACCTTC
cdr3_aa: CASERPVFYGYTF

d_call: NA
j_call: TRBJ2-5
v_call: TRBV7-9
clone_size: few
cdr3_nt: TGTGCCAGCAGACGCGAGCAAGAGACCCAGTACTTC
cdr3_aa: CASRREQETQYF

d_call: TRBD1
j_call: TRBJ1-2
v_call: TRBV29-1
clone_size: NA
cdr3_nt: TGCAGCGTTGAAAGGGACAGAGGCTATGGCTACACCTTC
cdr3_aa: CSVERDRGYGYTF

d_call: NA
j_call: TRBJ2-7
v_call: TRBV6-5
clone_size: few
cdr3_nt: TGTGCCAGCAGTTACTCGATTAGTGGACAGATCGACGAGCAGTACTTC
cdr3_aa: CASSYSISGQIDEQYF

d_call: NA
j_call: TRBJ2-3
v_call: TRBV2
clone_size: NA
cdr3_nt: TGTGCCAGCAGTGGAGAGGTGTACACAGATACGCAGTATTTT
cdr3_aa: CASSGEVYTDTQYF

d_call: TRBD1
j_call: TRBJ1-2
v_call: TRBV12-3/TRBV12-4
clone_size: few
cdr3_nt: TGTGCCAGCAGCCCGGGACAGGGATTCTATGGCTACACCTTC
cdr3_aa: CASSPGQGFYGYTF

d_call: NA
j_call: TRBJ2-7
v_call: TRBV6-2/TRBV6-3
clone_size: few
cdr3_nt: TGTGCCAGCAGTTACTCGCAGATCCCCGAGCAGTACTTC
cdr3_aa: CASSYSQIPEQYF

d_call: NA
j_call: TRBJ1-5
v_call: TRBV20-1
clone_size: NA
cdr3_nt: TGCAGTGCTAGTAGGCGAAATCAGCCCCAGCATTTT
cdr3_aa: CSASRRNQPQHF

d_call: TRBD1
j_call: TRBJ1-6
v_call: TRBV6-5
clone_size: NA
cdr3_nt: TGTGCCAGCAGTTACGAGGGGGCCAACGGATTAACACCCCTCCACTTT
cdr3_aa: CASSYEGANGLTPLHF

d_call: TRBD1
j_call: TRBJ1-3
v_call: TRBV11-2
clone_size: NA
cdr3_nt: TGTGCCAGCAGCCTACCCCGGGACAGGGTTCGCGCGACTGGAAACACCATATATTTT
cdr3_aa: CASSLPRDRVRATGNTIYF

d_call: NA
j_call: TRBJ2-3
v_call: TRBV5-1
clone_size: once
cdr3_nt: TGCGCCAGCAGCTTGGGGATTGGCAGGGTCACAGATACGCAGTATTTT
cdr3_aa: CASSLGIGRVTDTQYF

d_call: NA
j_call: TRBJ2-5
v_call: TRBV19
clone_size: few
cdr3_nt: TGTGCCAGTAGTATAGATCCACGTTACGCTCAAGAGACCCAGTACTTC
cdr3_aa: CASSIDPRYAQETQYF

d_call: NA
j_call: TRBJ2-7
v_call: TRBV12-3/TRBV12-4
clone_size: NA
cdr3_nt: TGTGCCAGCAGACAGGGTCGTTTCTACGAGCAGTACTTC
cdr3_aa: CASRQGRFYEQYF